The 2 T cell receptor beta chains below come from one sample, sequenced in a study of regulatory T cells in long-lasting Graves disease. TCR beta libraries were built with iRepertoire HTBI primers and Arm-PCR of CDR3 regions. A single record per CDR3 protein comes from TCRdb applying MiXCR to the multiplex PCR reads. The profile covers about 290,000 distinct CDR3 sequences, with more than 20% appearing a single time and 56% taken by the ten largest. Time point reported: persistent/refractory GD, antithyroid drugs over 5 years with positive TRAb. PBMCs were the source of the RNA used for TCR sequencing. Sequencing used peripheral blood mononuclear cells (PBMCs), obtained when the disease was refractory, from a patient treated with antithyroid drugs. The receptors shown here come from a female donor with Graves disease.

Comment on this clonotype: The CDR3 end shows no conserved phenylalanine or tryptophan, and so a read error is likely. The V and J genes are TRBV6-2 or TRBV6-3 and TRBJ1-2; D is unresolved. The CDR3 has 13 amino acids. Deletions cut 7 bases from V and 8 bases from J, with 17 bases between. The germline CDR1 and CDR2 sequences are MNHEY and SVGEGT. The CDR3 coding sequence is TGTGCCAGCACTGAGACCTCTATGGAGGGCTACACCTCC. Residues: CASTETSMEGYTS.

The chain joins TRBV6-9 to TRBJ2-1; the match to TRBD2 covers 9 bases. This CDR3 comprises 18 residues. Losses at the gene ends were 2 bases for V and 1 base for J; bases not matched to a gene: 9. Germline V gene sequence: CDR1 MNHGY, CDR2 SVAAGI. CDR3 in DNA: TGTGCCAGCAGTTATCCCGGCGGGGCGGGAGGGTCCTACAATGAGCAGTTCTTC. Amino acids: CASSYPGGAGGSYNEQFF.